These 30 T cell receptor beta chains share one sample of origin, sequenced in a study of T cell repertoires in cytomegalovirus infection. Using its own MiXCR run on the reads, TCRdb lists one record per CDR3 protein. The profile shows 100,000 to 150,000 distinct CDR3 sequences, roughly a quarter of them singletons. Their antigen targets remain unknown. The source material was PBMCs, sequenced either directly or after in vitro stimulation (not recorded which). The receptors here all came from a human donor in good health (CMV status not recorded). Some clones in this sample may be carry-over from other donors' samples.

The chain uses TRBV6-1 and TRBJ2-3; 11 bases fit TRBD2. The CDR3 has 17 amino acids. Germline V CDR1 and CDR2: MNHNS, SASEGT. V lost 3 bases to trimming and J lost 3 bases; unmatched junction nucleotides: 8. This chain's CDR3 is CASSELAGGTGTDTQYF. As DNA, the CDR3 is TGTGCCAGCAGTGAGCTAGCGGGAGGTACCGGAACAGATACGCAGTATTTT.

Concerning this clonotype itself: The junction shows a germline mismatch at one end, possibly a read error. This sequence joins TRBV4-3 and TRBJ2-1, with 12 nucleotides matching TRBD2. Germline CDR1 and CDR2: LGHNA and YSLEER. The CDR3 sequence is 18 residues long. The CDR3 loop is CASSQRLAGGSSYNVQFF. CDR3 nucleotides: TGCGCCAGCAGCCAAAGGCTAGCGGGAGGGAGCTCCTACAATGTGCAGTTCTTC.

This clonotype was seen at least ten times. The rearrangement links TRBV7-2 to TRBJ2-6; 10 bases fit TRBD1. The junction had 8 bases not matched to a gene; V was cut back by 2 bases and J by 4 bases. CDR1 and CDR2 from the germline V gene are SGHTA and FQGNSA. The CDR3 sequence is 18 residues long. The CDR3 sequence is CASSLRRTGGSGANVLTF. The CDR3 DNA reads TGTGCCAGCAGCTTAAGGCGGACAGGGGGGTCCGGGGCCAACGTCCTGACTTTC.

The chain employs TRBV7-3 and TRBJ2-3, with D perhaps TRBD2 (7 bases). The germline V gene encodes CDR1 SGHTA and CDR2 FQGTGA. The CDR3 contains 14 residues. The V end was cut by 6 bases, the J end by 1 base, with 11 bases between. CDR3: CASRLGGGTDTQYF. CDR3 sequence (DNA): TGTGCCAGCAGGCTAGGGGGGGGCACAGATACGCAGTATTTT.

The chain has TRBV7-2 and TRBJ1-2; tentative D call: TRBD1 (6 bases). V lost 5 bases and J lost 3, with 13 bases in between. The germline V gene has CDR1 SGHTA and CDR2 FQGNSA. The CDR3 length is 14 residues. The DNA of the CDR3 is TGTGCCAGCAGCGTTACAGGGAGGGACTATGGCTACACCTTC. This translates into CASSVTGRDYGYTF.

In its sample, this clonotype ranks as medium-sized (0.01 to 0.1%). V and J are TRBV5-6 and TRBJ2-7; D call uncertain. V was trimmed by 1 base and J by 0 bases, leaving 8 bases between them. Germline values: CDR1 SGHDT, CDR2 YYEEEE. The CDR3 spans 14 residues. The CDR3: CASSLRLNSYEQYF. Written as DNA, the CDR3 is TGTGCCAGCAGCTTGAGACTGAACTCCTACGAGCAGTACTTC.

The chain employs TRBV10-3 and TRBJ2-5; a possible D gene is TRBD1 (6 bases). Germline V CDR1 and CDR2: ENHRY, SYGVKD. Trimming shortened V by 2 bases and J by 5 bases, and 18 bases separated the two germline ends. The CDR3 runs to 16 residues. CDR3 amino acids: CAISEEDRTRDETQYF. The CDR3 nucleotides read TGTGCCATCAGTGAGGAAGACAGGACCCGTGATGAGACCCAGTACTTC.

This clonotype occurred many times. This chain joins TRBV28 and TRBJ2-3, with 10 bases identical to TRBD1. J was trimmed by 6 bases and V by 3 bases; bases with no gene match: 6. This CDR3 comprises 15 residues. Germline CDR1 is MDHEN and CDR2 is SYDVKM. CDR3 region: CASSFFGQGGDTQYF. For the CDR3, the DNA is TGTGCCAGCAGTTTCTTCGGACAGGGGGGCGATACGCAGTATTTT.

The chain joins TRBV27 to TRBJ2-2; D may be TRBD1 or TRBD2 (6 bases each). Trimming took 3 bases from V and 6 from J, leaving 14 bases between them. The CDR3 is made up of 15 amino acids. Looked up from germline, CDR1 is MNHEY and CDR2 is SMNVEV (reference sequence). CDR3 bases: TGTGCCAGCAGTTTTGACAGGAGGGTTCCCGGGGAGCTGTTTTTT. It codes for CASSFDRRVPGELFF.

This clonotype showed up just a few times. This rearrangement joins TRBV27 to TRBJ2-1; 9 nucleotides align to TRBD1. The V gene's germline CDR1 is MNHEY and CDR2 SMNVEV (reference sequence). CDR3 length equals 14 residues. The J segment lost 8 bases and the V segment lost 5 bases, leaving 7 bases of the junction unmatched. The DNA of the CDR3 is TGTGCCAGCAGTAACAGGGGGCAGGGGTATGAGCAGTTCTTC. Its protein product is CASSNRGQGYEQFF.

This clonotype was picked up a small number of times. A junction end diverges from the germline sequence, so it may reflect a read error. This rearrangement joins TRBV7-2 to TRBJ1-4; D remains unclear. Germline CDR1 SGHTA, CDR2 FQGNSA. The CDR3 is 13 amino acids. CDR3 region: CASSPARYDRQRW. The CDR3 DNA is TGTGCCAGCAGCCCCGCCCGATACGACCGACAAAGGTGG.

This clonotype was counted only a few times. This chain joins TRBV4-1 and TRBJ2-7; perhaps TRBD2 as D (6 bases). This CDR3 is built from 15 residues. Germline loops: CDR1 MGHRA, CDR2 YSYEKL. V was trimmed by 2 bases and J by 0 bases, leaving 11 bases between them. The CDR3 DNA is TGCGCCAGCAGCCAAACTAGCAGGCACTCCTACGAGCAGTACTTC. As protein: CASSQTSRHSYEQYF.

This clonotype appeared a few times. The genes are TRBV2 and TRBJ2-1; D may be TRBD2 (7 bases). V dropped 5 bases and J dropped 0 bases, with 17 bases sitting between them. This CDR3 is built from 17 residues. Germline CDR1 reads SNHLY; CDR2 reads FYNNEI. CDR3 sequence reads: CASSTEAGASSYNEQFF. In DNA form, the CDR3 reads TGTGCCAGCAGTACCGAGGCGGGGGCGAGCTCCTACAATGAGCAGTTCTTC. Combining the CDR3 with reference TRBV2 and TRBJ2-1 gives the whole variable domain EPEVTQTPSHQVTQMGQEVILRCVPISNHLYFYWYRQILGQKVEFLVSFYNNEISEKSEIFDDQFSVERPDGSNFTLKIRSTKLEDSAMYFCASSTEAGASSYNEQFFGPGTRLTVL.

The chain couples TRBV7-4 to TRBJ1-5, with TRBD1 as a possible D gene (6 bases). Trimming removed 3 bases at V and 2 bases at J, with 14 bases between. Germline values: CDR1 SGHVT, CDR2 SQSDAQ. The CDR3 is 16 residues long. CDR3 sequence (DNA): TGTGCCAGCAGCTTTGCCGCAGGGGTTGGCAATCAGCCCCAGCATTTT. It is translated as CASSFAAGVGNQPQHF.

The table lists this clonotype with a few counts. The chain is built from TRBV7-9 and TRBJ2-7; 8 positions agree with TRBD2. The V segment lost 5 bases and the J segment 6 bases; nucleotides outside the gene matches: 9. CDR1 and CDR2 from the germline V gene are SEHNR and FQNEAQ (reference sequence). The CDR3 runs to 14 residues. The CDR3 DNA follows: TGTGCCAGCAGCGGAAGAGCGGGAGAGGTCGAGCAGTACTTC. Translation gives CASSGRAGEVEQYF.

This clonotype came up many times. The V call is TRBV24-1, the J call TRBJ2-2, with TRBD2 matching over 8 bases. Germline CDR1 and CDR2: KGHDR and SFDVKD. The CDR3 totals 15 residues. Trimming took 5 bases from V and 4 from J; bases not matched to a gene: 5. The CDR3 spells CATSGGGLVTGELFF. In DNA form, the CDR3 reads TGTGCCACCAGTGGGGGGGGACTAGTCACCGGGGAGCTGTTTTTT.

This clonotype showed up just a few times. V usage is TRBV12-3 or TRBV12-4 and J usage is TRBJ1-1; 11 nucleotides match TRBD1. The ends lost 4 bases at V and 5 bases at J; junction bases unmatched: 9. This CDR3 region has 16 residues. The CDR3 loop is CASSYPHGTGGTEAFF. In nucleotides, the CDR3 is TGTGCCAGCAGTTACCCGCACGGGACAGGGGGGACTGAAGCTTTCTTT.

This clonotype was counted many times. The chain carries TRBV30 and TRBJ2-3, with TRBD2 matching over 13 bases. The CDR3 is made up of 17 amino acids. J lost 3 bases, V lost 3 bases, and 9 bases had no gene match. Germline V gene sequence: CDR1 GTSNPN, CDR2 SVGIG (reference sequence). The CDR3 DNA sequence: TGTGCCTGGAGCCAAGGACTAGCGGGAGTTCGAACAGATACGCAGTATTTT. As protein: CAWSQGLAGVRTDTQYF.

The chain uses TRBV19 and TRBJ2-1, with 8 nucleotides matching TRBD2. The CDR3 loop spans 15 amino acids. Germline values: CDR1 LNHDA, CDR2 SQIVND (reference sequence). With V trimmed by 6 bases and J by 10 bases, 14 bases remained unmatched. DNA for the CDR3: TGTGCCAGTAGCCCGGGTTGGAGCGGGAGAGGAGAGCAGTTCTTC. Its protein product is CASSPGWSGRGEQFF. Together with reference TRBV19 and TRBJ2-1, the CDR3 gives the full variable domain: DGGITQSPKYLFRKEGQNVTLSCEQNLNHDAMYWYRQDPGQGLRLIYYSQIVNDFQKGDIAEGYSVSREKKESFPLTVTSAQKNPTAFYLCASSPGWSGRGEQFFGPGTRLTVL.

This clonotype was found many times. This chain links TRBV7-6 with TRBJ2-1; TRBD2 is a possible D gene (5 bases). CDR3 length equals 16 residues. V was cut by 0 bases and J by 9 bases, with 18 bases left in between. Germline V gene sequence: CDR1 SGHVS, CDR2 FNYEAQ. CDR3 nucleotide sequence: TGTGCCAGCAGCTTAGCTGATGTTAGCGCTGACCCTGAGCAGTTCTTC. Its protein product is CASSLADVSADPEQFF.

There are a few counts of this clonotype. V gene TRBV2 combines with J gene TRBJ1-1; D not resolved. V lost 6 bases to trimming and J lost 1 base, with 12 bases between them. Germline loops: CDR1 SNHLY, CDR2 FYNNEI. This CDR3 is 14 amino acids long. The CDR3 is CASRGFERNTEAFF. In DNA form, the CDR3 reads TGTGCCAGCAGGGGATTTGAGAGGAACACTGAAGCTTTCTTT.

This clonotype was counted a few times. CDR3 nucleotide sequence: TGTGCCAGTACCACCTCCCTGCAGGGGGCAGGATGGAATGAGCAGTTCTTC. Protein: CASTTSLQGAGWNEQFF. The rearrangement uses TRBV19 and TRBJ2-1, with 8 bases aligning to TRBD1. Trimming took 7 bases from V and 7 from J; bases not matched to a gene: 18. The CDR3 spans 17 residues. Germline CDR1 reads LNHDA; CDR2 reads SQIVND (reference sequence).

This clonotype was seen ten or more times. The chain combines TRBV7-9 with TRBJ1-2; 7 positions match TRBD1. V dropped 8 bases and J dropped 4; count of bases not matched to a gene: 13. CDR3 length: 15 amino acids. The germline gives CDR1 SEHNR, CDR2 FQNEAQ (reference sequence). The DNA for the CDR3 is TGTGCCAGCTACCGGGACAGCAACGCTGGCTATGGCTACACCTTC. Protein sequence: CASYRDSNAGYGYTF.

This clonotype has a handful of counts. The V and J genes are TRBV10-3 and TRBJ2-1, with 16 bases identical to TRBD2. This CDR3 region has 15 residues. J lost 9 bases, V lost 6 bases, and 5 bases had no gene match. CDR1 ENHRY and CDR2 SYGVKD come from the germline V gene. The CDR3 nucleotides are TGTGCCATCAGCAGGGGACTAGCGGGAGGGGCTGAGCAGTTCTTC. Protein product: CAISRGLAGGAEQFF.

The chain carries TRBV7-3 and TRBJ2-2; D is undetermined. V was clipped by 5 bases and J by 0 bases, with 7 bases between them. Per germline, CDR1 SGHTA and CDR2 FQGTGA. This CDR3 contains 14 residues. The CDR3 coding sequence is TGTGCCAGCAGCCCCTCTCCGAACACCGGGGAGCTGTTTTTT. It translates to CASSPSPNTGELFF.

The sample holds a few counts of this clonotype. The rearrangement uses TRBV5-1 and TRBJ2-2, with D unresolved. The CDR3 contains 15 residues. Between the trimmed V and J ends, which lost 2 bases and 1 base, there was a span of 9 bases. CDR1 is SGHRS and CDR2 is YFSETQ in the germline V gene. The CDR3 is CASSFDPWNTGELFF. CDR3 in DNA: TGCGCCAGCAGCTTTGACCCCTGGAACACCGGGGAGCTGTTTTTT.

In its sample, this clonotype was seen many times. V is TRBV7-6 and J is TRBJ2-3, with unresolved D. The CDR3 runs to 15 residues. CDR1 and CDR2 (germline): SGHVS, FNYEAQ. The V gene lost 2 bases and the J gene lost 1 base, with 10 bases spanning the gap. Written as DNA, the CDR3 is TGTGCCAGCAGCTTAAACCCAAGCCGCACAGATACGCAGTATTTT. Residues: CASSLNPSRTDTQYF.

The J gene is TRBJ2-3, the V gene TRBV3-1; no clear D. Deletions cut 1 base from V and 1 base from J, with 6 bases between. This CDR3 comprises 14 residues. In germline, CDR1 is LGHDT, CDR2 YNNKEL (reference sequence). Written as DNA, the CDR3 is TGTGCCAGCAGCCAAGGGGTTCGCACAGATACGCAGTATTTT. The encoded protein is CASSQGVRTDTQYF.

This clonotype was seen a few times. The rearrangement uses TRBV7-9 and TRBJ2-4, with 7 bases aligning to TRBD2. V trimming: 5 bases; J trimming: 3 bases; junction bases outside the gene matches: 13. Germline values: CDR1 SEHNR, CDR2 FQNEAQ (reference sequence). The CDR3 has 17 residues. The CDR3 protein is CASSPTRGGPGKNIQYF. In DNA, the CDR3 is TGTGCCAGCAGCCCGACGCGGGGAGGGCCTGGCAAAAACATTCAGTACTTC.

The table lists this clonotype with many counts. The J gene is TRBJ2-1, the V gene TRBV7-2, with TRBD2 matching 14 bases. CDR1 is SGHTA and CDR2 is FQGNSA in the germline V gene. The CDR3 covers 19 residues. Unmatched junction bases numbered 8, after V lost 4 bases and J lost 0 bases. The DNA for the CDR3 is TGTGCCAGCAGCTCAGGGACTAGCGGGAGAATCGACTCCTACAATGAGCAGTTCTTC. Protein: CASSSGTSGRIDSYNEQFF.